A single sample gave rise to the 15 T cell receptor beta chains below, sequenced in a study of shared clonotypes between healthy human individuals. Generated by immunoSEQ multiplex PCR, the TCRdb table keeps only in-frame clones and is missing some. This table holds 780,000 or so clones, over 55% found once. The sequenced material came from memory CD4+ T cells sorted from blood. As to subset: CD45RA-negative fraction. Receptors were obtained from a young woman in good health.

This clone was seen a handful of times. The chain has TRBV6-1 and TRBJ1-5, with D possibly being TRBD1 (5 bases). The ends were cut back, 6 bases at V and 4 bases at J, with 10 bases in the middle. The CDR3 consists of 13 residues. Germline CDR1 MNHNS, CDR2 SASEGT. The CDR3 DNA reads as TGTGCCAGCAGGGGACCGAAGAATCAGCCCCAGCATTTT. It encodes CASRGPKNQPQHF.

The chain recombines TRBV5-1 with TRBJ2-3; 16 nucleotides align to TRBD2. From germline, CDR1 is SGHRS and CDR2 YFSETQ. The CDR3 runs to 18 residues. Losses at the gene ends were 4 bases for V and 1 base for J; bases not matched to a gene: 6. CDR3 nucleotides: TGCGCCAGCAGCCTGGGACTAGCGGGAGGGGGCCGCACAGATACGCAGTATTTT. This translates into CASSLGLAGGGRTDTQYF. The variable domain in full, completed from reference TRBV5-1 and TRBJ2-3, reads KAGVTQTPRYLIKTRGQQVTLSCSPISGHRSVSWYQQTPGQGLQFLFEYFSETQRNKGNFPGRFSGRQFSNSRSEMNVSTLELGDSALYLCASSLGLAGGGRTDTQYFGPGTRLTVL.

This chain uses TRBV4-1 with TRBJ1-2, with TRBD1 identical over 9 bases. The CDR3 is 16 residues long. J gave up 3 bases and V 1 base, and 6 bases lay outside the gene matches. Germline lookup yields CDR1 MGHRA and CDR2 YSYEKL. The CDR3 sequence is CASSQVGQGRYYGYTF. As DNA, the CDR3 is TGCGCCAGCAGCCAAGTCGGACAGGGGCGTTACTATGGCTACACCTTC.

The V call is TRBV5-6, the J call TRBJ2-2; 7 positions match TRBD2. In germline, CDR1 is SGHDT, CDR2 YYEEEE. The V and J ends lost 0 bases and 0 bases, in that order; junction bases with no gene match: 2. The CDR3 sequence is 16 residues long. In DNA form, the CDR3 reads TGTGCCAGCAGCTTGGTTGGGAGGGCGAACACCGGGGAGCTGTTTTTT. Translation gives CASSLVGRANTGELFF.

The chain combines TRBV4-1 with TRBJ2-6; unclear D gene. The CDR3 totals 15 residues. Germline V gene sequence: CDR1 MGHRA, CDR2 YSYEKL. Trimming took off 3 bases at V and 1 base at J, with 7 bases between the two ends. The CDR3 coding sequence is TGCGCCAGCAGCCACGGCTTTTCTGGGGCCAACGTCCTGACTTTC. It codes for CASSHGFSGANVLTF.

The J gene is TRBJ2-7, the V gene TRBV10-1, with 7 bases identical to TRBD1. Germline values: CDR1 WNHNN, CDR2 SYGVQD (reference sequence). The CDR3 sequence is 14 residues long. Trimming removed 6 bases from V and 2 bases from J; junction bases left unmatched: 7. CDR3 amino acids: CASSHGQDPYEQYF. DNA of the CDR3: TGCGCCAGCAGCCACGGACAGGATCCCTACGAGCAGTACTTC.

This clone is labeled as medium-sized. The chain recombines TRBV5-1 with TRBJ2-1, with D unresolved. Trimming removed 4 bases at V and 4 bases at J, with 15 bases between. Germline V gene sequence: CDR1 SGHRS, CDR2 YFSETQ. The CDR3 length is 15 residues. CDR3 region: CASSRTQNRYNEQFF. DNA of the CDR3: TGCGCCAGCAGCCGGACCCAGAACCGGTACAATGAGCAGTTCTTC. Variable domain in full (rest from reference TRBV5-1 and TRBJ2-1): KAGVTQTPRYLIKTRGQQVTLSCSPISGHRSVSWYQQTPGQGLQFLFEYFSETQRNKGNFPGRFSGRQFSNSRSEMNVSTLELGDSALYLCASSRTQNRYNEQFFGPGTRLTVL.

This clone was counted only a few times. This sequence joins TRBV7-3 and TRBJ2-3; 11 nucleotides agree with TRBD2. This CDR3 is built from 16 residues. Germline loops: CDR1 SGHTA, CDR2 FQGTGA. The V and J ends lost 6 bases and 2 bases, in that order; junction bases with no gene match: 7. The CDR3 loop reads CASRTKLAGATDTQYF. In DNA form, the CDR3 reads TGTGCCAGCAGGACTAAACTAGCGGGGGCCACAGATACGCAGTATTTT.

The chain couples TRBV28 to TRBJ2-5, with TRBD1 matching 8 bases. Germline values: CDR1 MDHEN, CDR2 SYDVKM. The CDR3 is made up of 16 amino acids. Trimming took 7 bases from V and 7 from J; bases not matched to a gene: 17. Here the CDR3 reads CASNYLGQGAGGTQYF. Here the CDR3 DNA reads TGTGCCAGCAATTACCTAGGACAGGGAGCAGGTGGGACCCAGTACTTC.

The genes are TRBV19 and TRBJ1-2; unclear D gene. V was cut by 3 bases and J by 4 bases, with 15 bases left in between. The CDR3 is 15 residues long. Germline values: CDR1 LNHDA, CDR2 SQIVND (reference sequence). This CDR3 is CASSIGGPSVYGYTF. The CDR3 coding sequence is TGTGCCAGTAGTATCGGCGGCCCGTCTGTCTATGGCTACACCTTC. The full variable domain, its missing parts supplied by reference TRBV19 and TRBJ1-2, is DGGITQSPKYLFRKEGQNVTLSCEQNLNHDAMYWYRQDPGQGLRLIYYSQIVNDFQKGDIAEGYSVSREKKESFPLTVTSAQKNPTAFYLCASSIGGPSVYGYTFGSGTRLTVV.

CDR3 sequence: CASRSGLAGAYEQYF. The CDR3 nucleotides read TGTGCCAGCAGGTCCGGACTAGCGGGAGCCTACGAGCAGTACTTC. V usage is TRBV7-2 and J usage is TRBJ2-7; 13 nucleotides agree with TRBD2. Germline V gives CDR1 SGHTA, CDR2 FQGNSA. The V gene end was trimmed by 6 bases and the J gene end by 2 bases; junction bases not matched to a gene: 4. The CDR3 loop spans 15 amino acids.

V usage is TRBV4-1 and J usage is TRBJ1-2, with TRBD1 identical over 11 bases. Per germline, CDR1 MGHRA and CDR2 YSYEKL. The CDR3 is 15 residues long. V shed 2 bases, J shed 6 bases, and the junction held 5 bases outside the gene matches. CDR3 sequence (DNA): TGCGCCAGCAGCCAACAACCGGGACAGGGGGATGGCTACACCTTC. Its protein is CASSQQPGQGDGYTF.

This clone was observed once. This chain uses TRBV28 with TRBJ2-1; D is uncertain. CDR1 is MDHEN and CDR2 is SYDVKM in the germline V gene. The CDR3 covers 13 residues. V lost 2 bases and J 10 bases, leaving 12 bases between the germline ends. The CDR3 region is CASSLMSSREQFF. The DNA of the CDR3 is TGTGCCAGCAGTTTAATGAGTAGCCGGGAGCAGTTCTTC.

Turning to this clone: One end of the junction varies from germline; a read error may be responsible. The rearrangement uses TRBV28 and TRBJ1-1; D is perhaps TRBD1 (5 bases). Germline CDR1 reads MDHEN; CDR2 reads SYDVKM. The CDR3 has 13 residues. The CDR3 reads CATSSGGNTEAFF. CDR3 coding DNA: TGTGCCACCAGTAGCGGGGGGAACACTGAAGCTTTCTTT.

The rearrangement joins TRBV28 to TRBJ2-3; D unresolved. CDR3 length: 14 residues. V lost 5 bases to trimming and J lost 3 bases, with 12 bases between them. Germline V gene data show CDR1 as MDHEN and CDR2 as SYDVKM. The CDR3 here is CASSPSDWTDTQYF. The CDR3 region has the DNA TGTGCCAGCAGTCCCTCAGACTGGACAGATACGCAGTATTTT.